This record covers a single TCR beta chain. What it recognizes is unknown. The data are from a study of CD8+ T cells in alopecia areata. General study results and limits: Patients shared TCRs less clearly than mice did, possibly owing to HLA.

T lymphocytes (CD4+ and CD8+) were sorted from PBMCs. Trimming cost V 5 bases and J 5 bases; bases outside gene matches: 4. The CDR3 contains 13 residues. Germline lookup yields CDR1 GTSNPN and CDR2 SVGIG (reference sequence). RNA extraction was followed by reverse transcription into cDNA, which acted as the sequencing template. Only in-frame clones appear in the TCRdb table, and some are missing; sequencing was by immunoSEQ multiplex PCR. The sample contains hundreds of thousands of clones, more than 45% of which appear only once. The clonotype comes from a human donor with alopecia areata. The rearrangement links TRBV30 to TRBJ2-1, with 9 bases fitting TRBD2. The input for sequencing was CD4+ T cells sorted from blood, taken at week 0. The CDR3 nucleotides are TGTGCCTGGGCCGGGACTAGCAACAATGAGCAGTTCTTC. Its protein product is CAWAGTSNNEQFF.